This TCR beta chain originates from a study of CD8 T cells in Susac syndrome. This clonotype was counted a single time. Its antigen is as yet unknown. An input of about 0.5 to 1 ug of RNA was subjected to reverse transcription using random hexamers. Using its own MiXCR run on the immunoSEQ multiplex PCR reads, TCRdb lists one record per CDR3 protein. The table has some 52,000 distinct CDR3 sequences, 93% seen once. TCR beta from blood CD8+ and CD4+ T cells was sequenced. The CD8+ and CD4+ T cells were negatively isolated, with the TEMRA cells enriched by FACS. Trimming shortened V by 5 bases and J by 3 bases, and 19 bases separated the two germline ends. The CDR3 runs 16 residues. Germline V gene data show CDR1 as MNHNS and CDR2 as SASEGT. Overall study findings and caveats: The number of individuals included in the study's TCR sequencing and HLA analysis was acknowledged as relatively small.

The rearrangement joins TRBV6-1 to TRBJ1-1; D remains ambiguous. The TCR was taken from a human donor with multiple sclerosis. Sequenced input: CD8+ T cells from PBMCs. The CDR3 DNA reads TGTGCCAGCAGTCAAGATCCAAGGGAAGAGGACACTGAAGCTTTCTTT. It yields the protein CASSQDPREEDTEAFF.